This TCR beta chain derives from a study of post-analysis software for immune sequencing data. Across the whole study: The cohort encompassed relapsing-remitting, secondary progressive and progressive-relapsing multiple sclerosis disease courses. Study-level results: Samples made in the same batch grouped tightly together by F measure. Patients showed TRBV5-6, TRBV5-1 and TRBV20-1 among five TRBV segments more frequent than in controls.

The TCR beta cDNA libraries contained unique molecular identifiers. Roughly 500,000 cDNA molecules were obtained from around 1 to 10 million T cells. TCRdb recomputed calls from the PCR reads with MiXCR, one row per CDR3 protein. The table records a few hundred thousand distinct CDR3 sequences, 30% to 45% of them present only once. With respect to this clonotype: Its specificity is unknown.

Germline CDR1 and CDR2: LGHDT and YNNKEL (reference sequence). This CDR3 comprises 17 residues. J was trimmed by 11 bases and V by 0 bases; bases with no gene match: 16. The receptor was derived from a girl aged 2 to 9 with multiple sclerosis. The specimen was blood. The chain couples TRBV3-1 to TRBJ2-5, with 9 bases that match TRBD2. CDR3 nucleotide sequence: TGTGCCAGCAGCCAAGATATAGCGGGAGTAGGGTACAATGAGCAGTACTTC. It codes for CASSQDIAGVGYNEQYF.